These T cell receptor beta chains were read from a single sample in a study of identical twins. One entry per CDR3 protein results from TCRdb running MiXCR on the 5' RACE reads. The table lists around 240,000 distinct CDR3 sequences, approximately 7% of them singletons. A further study also used this sample, focusing on yellow fever vaccine responses in identical twins.

Material: memory (CD45RO+) T cells sorted from blood. The receptor source for this set is a woman under 30 in good health. Each CDR3 is given with its conserved first and last residue. The D gene is left open where the match is weak. Expanded clones get a size class; other rows say once, few or many, or leave the size out.

.	TRBV6-5	.	TRBJ1-2	TGTGCCAGCAGACAAAGCTATAATGGCTACACCTTC	CASRQSYNGYTF
many	TRBV12-3/TRBV12-4	.	TRBJ1-4	TGTGCCAGCACCTTCGGGGGTACAGGAGCTAATGAAAAACTGTTTTTT	CASTFGGTGANEKLFF
.	TRBV28	TRBD2	TRBJ2-1	TGTGCCAGCAGTTTGGTGGGACTAGCGGGAGGGTGGGGGGTTGTGGACAATGAGCAGTTCTTC	CASSLVGLAGGWGVVDNEQFF
.	TRBV28	.	TRBJ2-1	TGTGCGACTATGCTAGTGGGGGCAACGAATGAGCAGTTCTTC	CATMLVGATNEQFF
many	TRBV20-1	TRBD2	TRBJ2-5	TGCAGTGCTAGTGGTAGCGGGAGTATAGAGACCCAGTACTTC	CSASGSGSIETQYF
few	TRBV24-1	TRBD1	TRBJ2-1	TGTGCCGCCAGGACAGGGGAGTACAATGAGCAGTTCTTC	CAARTGEYNEQFF
many	TRBV28	TRBD2	TRBJ2-5	TGTGCCAGCAGGAAAACGGGCGGGAGTGGGCAAGAGACCCAGTACTTC	CASRKTGGSGQETQYF
few	TRBV6-1	.	TRBJ2-6	TGTGCCAGCAGCTCTGGCCTGAGCTCTGGGGCCAACGTCCTGACTTTC	CASSSGLSSGANVLTF
.	TRBV9	.	TRBJ1-1	TGTGCCAGCAGCCTCACGGGGAACTCGGACACTGAAGCTTTCTTT	CASSLTGNSDTEAFF
many	TRBV4-2	.	TRBJ1-1	TGTGCCAGCAGCCAAGATGCGGTGAGCACTGAAGCTTTCTTT	CASSQDAVSTEAFF
many	TRBV6-1	.	TRBJ1-1	TGTGCCAGCAGCCACCTGGGACACGAGAACACTGAAGCTTTCTTT	CASSHLGHENTEAFF
many	TRBV5-5	TRBD1	TRBJ2-3	TGTGCCAGCGCGTTACAGGGGCTCACAGATACGCAGTATTTT	CASALQGLTDTQYF
few	TRBV5-1	.	TRBJ1-2	TGCGCCAGCAGCTTGGGTAGGGGTCGGGTCTATGGCTACACCTTC	CASSLGRGRVYGYTF
few	TRBV7-9	.	TRBJ2-3	TGTGCCAGCAGCCGCGATGCCTCGACATCTAGCACAGATACGCAGTATTTT	CASSRDASTSSTDTQYF
few	TRBV11-2	.	TRBJ2-2	TGTGCCAGCAGCTTAGTAGGGGCCGGGGAGCTGTTTTTT	CASSLVGAGELFF
.	TRBV5-5	.	TRBJ2-5	TGTGCCAGCAGCTGGGGGGACGAGGGCCGGGGGACCCAGTACTTC	CASSWGDEGRGTQYF
.	TRBV4-2	TRBD2	TRBJ2-7	TGTGCCAGCAGCCAAGATTTAATAGCAACGGGAGGGCCGTCGTACGAGCAGTACTTC	CASSQDLIATGGPSYEQYF
many	TRBV7-6	TRBD1	TRBJ2-3	TGTGCCAGCAGCTTTTACGACAGGGACCGTGGGGATACGCAGTATTTT	CASSFYDRDRGDTQYF
many	TRBV20-1	TRBD1	TRBJ2-4	TGCAGTGCTGCGACAGGGCTAAAAATTCAGTACTTC	CSAATGLKIQYF
many	TRBV7-9	TRBD1	TRBJ2-5	TGTGCCAGCAACAGACAGGGCCAAGAGACCCAGTACTTC	CASNRQGQETQYF
.	TRBV25-1	TRBD1	TRBJ1-2	TGTGCCAGCAGTAAAGGGACAGCGGAGGGGTTTGGTGGCTACACCTTC	CASSKGTAEGFGGYTF
.	TRBV4-1	.	TRBJ1-4	TGCGCCAGCAGCCCTGTGCCGCGTGAAAAACTGTTTTTT	CASSPVPREKLFF
many	TRBV3-1	TRBD2	TRBJ2-1	TGTGCCAGCAGCCTGGGGCTAGCGGGGGGGGCTGAGCAGTTCTTC	CASSLGLAGGAEQFF
many	TRBV12-3/TRBV12-4	.	TRBJ1-1	TGTGCCAGCAGCCCCGGTATGAACACTGAAGCTTTCTTT	CASSPGMNTEAFF
.	TRBV3-1	TRBD1	TRBJ1-4	TGTGCCAGCAGCCACTCGGACAGGGGAAAGGCTAATGAAAAACTGTTTTTT	CASSHSDRGKANEKLFF
few	TRBV11-2	TRBD1	TRBJ2-5	TGTGCCAGCAGCCAGGGACAGGGGAAAGGGGAGACCCAGTACTTC	CASSQGQGKGETQYF
.	TRBV5-5	.	TRBJ2-5	TGTGCCAGCAGCTTGCTTGTCACAGAAGAGACCCAGTACTTC	CASSLLVTEETQYF
many	TRBV28	TRBD2	TRBJ2-1	TGTGCCAGCAGTCCTGGACTAGCGGGAGGGTATGAGCAGTTCTTC	CASSPGLAGGYEQFF
few	TRBV12-3/TRBV12-4	TRBD1	TRBJ1-5	TGTGCCAGCAGACAGGGGTTGAGCAATCAGCCCCAGCATTTT	CASRQGLSNQPQHF
.	TRBV5-1	.	TRBJ2-2	TGCGCCAGCAGGCAAACCGATGGGCCGGAGCTGTTTTTT	CASRQTDGPELFF
many	TRBV20-1	TRBD1	TRBJ1-1	TGCAGTGCTAGACAGACAGGGAGCAGGGGGGCTTTCTTT	CSARQTGSRGAFF
.	TRBV4-1	TRBD1	TRBJ2-2	TGCGCCAGCAGCCACGGTTGGACAGGGAAAGCGGGGAACACCGGGGAGCTGTTTTTT	CASSHGWTGKAGNTGELFF